The 13 T cell receptor beta chains in this list originate from one sample, sequenced in a study of regulatory T cells in long-lasting Graves disease. Time point indicated: persistent/refractory GD, antithyroid drugs over 5 years with positive TRAb. PBMC RNA was the source of the TCR library. Through Arm-PCR of CDR3 regions and iRepertoire HTBI primers, TCR beta libraries were built. TCRdb ran MiXCR on the multiplex PCR reads and lists one entry per CDR3 protein. Among about 340,000 distinct CDR3 sequences listed, around 20% were seen once. The sample in question was peripheral blood mononuclear cells (PBMCs), obtained when the disease was refractory, from a patient treated with antithyroid drugs. These receptors were taken from a female donor with Graves disease.

This clonotype was found many times. The rearrangement links TRBV7-2 to TRBJ1-2, with D unclear. CDR1 is SGHTA, CDR2 FQGNSA, per germline. V lost 3 bases to trimming and J lost 3 bases, with 11 bases between them. This CDR3 spans 14 amino acids. In nucleotides, the CDR3 is TGTGCCAGCAGCTTGCGGCACAGCTACTATGGCTACACCTTC. This encodes CASSLRHSYYGYTF.

This clonotype showed up many times. The chain has TRBV6-1 and TRBJ1-5; possible D gene TRBD1, 5 bases. The CDR3 is 16 residues long. Between the trimmed V and J ends, which lost 5 bases and 5 bases, there was a span of 19 bases. Germline CDR1 and CDR2: MNHNS and SASEGT. The CDR3 DNA sequence: TGTGCCAGCAGTCTTTATCGGGTCAAAGGGGATCAGCCCCAGCATTTT. Translated: CASSLYRVKGDQPQHF.

On this clonotype: The junction shows a germline mismatch at one end, possibly a read error. The CDR3 coding sequence is TGCGCCAGCGCCGGACTAGCGGGATCGCCCTCCCACGAGCAGTACTTC. This encodes CASAGLAGSPSHEQYF. The chain links TRBV5-1 to TRBJ2-7; 12 positions agree with TRBD2. The length of the CDR3 is 16 residues. The germline CDR1 and CDR2 sequences are SGHRS and YFSETQ.

Concerning this clonotype: This likely came from a read error, as a far larger clone is one base away. This chain uses TRBV6-9 with TRBJ1-2; D gene uncertain. V shed 2 bases and J shed 6 bases, with 13 bases lying between them. Germline values: CDR1 MNHGY, CDR2 SVAAGI. The CDR3 length is 14 residues. CDR3 coding DNA: TGTGCCAGCAGTTATGGTCCTAATTTCAATGGCTACACCTTC. Protein sequence: CASSYGPNFNGYTF.

The chain joins TRBV19 to TRBJ2-3; D might be TRBD2 (6 bases). V was pared by 3 bases and J by 5 bases, with 18 bases between. Looked up from germline, CDR1 is LNHDA and CDR2 is SQIVND (reference sequence). The CDR3 runs to 16 residues. CDR3 nucleotides: TGTGCCAGTAGTATGACTCAGTGGAGGGCTGGAGATACGCAGTATTTT. Translation gives CASSMTQWRAGDTQYF.

This clonotype was picked up a small number of times. The chain combines TRBV7-3 with TRBJ1-3; a possible D gene is TRBD1 (5 bases). V lost 4 bases and J lost 0, with 10 bases in between. This CDR3 has 15 residues. CDR1 is SGHTA and CDR2 is FQGTGA in the germline V gene. The CDR3 nucleotides read TGTGCCAGCAGCTCCAGGGCTTACTCTGGAAACACCATATATTTT. It codes for CASSSRAYSGNTIYF. Variable domain in full (rest from reference TRBV7-3 and TRBJ1-3): GAGVSQTPSNKVTEKGKYVELRCDPISGHTALYWYRQSLGQGPEFLIYFQGTGAADDSGLPNDRFFAVRPEGSVSTLKIQRTERGDSAVYLCASSSRAYSGNTIYFGEGSWLTVV.

The V and J genes are TRBV6-1 and TRBJ2-1; 15 nucleotides line up with TRBD2. The CDR3 covers 17 residues. The germline V gene has CDR1 MNHNS and CDR2 SASEGT. V lost 1 base and J lost 9; bases outside the gene matches: 7. The CDR3 DNA reads TGTGCCAGCAGTGAAGAATTATTGGGACTAGCGGGAGGTGAGCAGTTCTTC. Its protein product is CASSEELLGLAGGEQFF.

This clonotype was seen many times. The gene calls are TRBV28 and TRBJ1-4, with D tentatively TRBD1 (5 bases). V lost 3 bases, J lost 4 bases, and 9 bases lay in between. The CDR3 is 14 amino acids. Looked up from germline, CDR1 is MDHEN and CDR2 is SYDVKM. CDR3 protein: CASSFQGVNEKLFF. Here the CDR3 DNA reads TGTGCCAGCAGTTTCCAAGGGGTTAATGAAAAACTGTTTTTT.

This clonotype was detected a few times. V usage is TRBV5-6 and J usage is TRBJ2-7; D might be TRBD1 (6 bases). The CDR3 covers 15 residues. Looked up from germline, CDR1 is SGHDT and CDR2 is YYEEEE. Deletions cut 4 bases from V and 3 bases from J, with 17 bases between. The CDR3: CASSQGRGAHYEQYF. The CDR3 DNA reads TGTGCCAGCAGCCAGGGGCGAGGGGCCCACTACGAGCAGTACTTC.

This clonotype was recorded many times. Likely a read error: the CDR3 ends without its conserved phenylalanine or tryptophan. No DNA is shown, since the ends of the CDR3 on it are uncertain; the CDR3 is the one TCRdb lists. The chain joins TRBV30 to TRBJ2-5; the table's TRBD2 call for D was not verified on the DNA. Termini included, the CDR3 measures 10 amino acids. From germline, CDR1 is GTSNPN and CDR2 SVGIG (reference sequence). The CDR3 sequence is CAWSESGGPS.

This clonotype was seen repeatedly, ten times or more. The genes are TRBV12-3 or TRBV12-4 and TRBJ2-5; no reliable D call. The V end was cut by 4 bases, the J end by 5 bases, with 11 bases between. This CDR3 spans 13 amino acids. Written as DNA, the CDR3 is TGTGCCAGCAGTTCACGGACCTTGGAGACCCAGTACTTC. Translated: CASSSRTLETQYF.

This clonotype showed up just a few times. The gene calls are TRBV7-2 and TRBJ1-1; D remains unclear. Per germline, CDR1 SGHTA and CDR2 FQGNSA. Trimming pared 1 base from V and 5 bases from J, leaving 8 bases between. The CDR3 is 13 amino acids. The CDR3 reads CASSLVAGTEAFF. The DNA of the CDR3 is TGTGCCAGCAGCTTAGTGGCAGGTACTGAAGCTTTCTTT.

This clonotype has ten or more counts. The rearrangement joins TRBV12-3 or TRBV12-4 to TRBJ1-6; D perhaps matches TRBD1 (5 bases). V was shortened by 7 bases and J by 10 bases, with 20 bases between the two germline ends. CDR3 size: 15 residues. CDR3 region: CASTYRGGAGSPLHF. As DNA, the CDR3 is TGTGCCAGCACTTACAGAGGAGGGGCAGGATCACCCCTCCACTTT.